These 30 T cell receptor beta chains were all obtained from the same sample, sequenced in a study of PD-L1 blockade in urothelial cancer (dated by TCRdb to 2016 to 2017). The method behind the library was the immunoSEQ multiplex PCR assay. TCRdb obtained this table from immuneACCESS and retained in-frame rearrangements with V and J assigned. These tables miss some clones; where compared with another copy, unresolved V genes account for less than half of the shortfall, and the remainder is unexplained. For this sample there are approximately 79,000 clones; 87% appear just once. Jointly, the top ten make up under 6% of the sample. The specimen comprised PBMCs, sampled around atezolizumab (anti-PD-L1) treatment. Every receptor here comes from an older woman with urothelial cancer.

This clone was found once. This chain connects TRBV6-1 to TRBJ1-2; 11 bases map to TRBD1. After removal of 6 bases from V and 6 bases from J, the junction contained 6 bases not matched to a gene. Looked up from germline, CDR1 is MNHNS and CDR2 is SASEGT. The CDR3 is 14 amino acids. The CDR3 sequence is CASRPGQGVNGYTF. The CDR3, as DNA: TGTGCCAGCAGACCGGGACAGGGGGTTAATGGCTACACCTTC.

This clone was seen a handful of times. The gene calls are TRBV28 and TRBJ2-7; TRBD2 aligns across 8 bases. The CDR3 length is 12 residues. Per germline, CDR1 MDHEN and CDR2 SYDVKM. Trimming removed 10 bases from V and 5 bases from J; junction bases left unmatched: 7. Here the CDR3 DNA reads TGTGCCACCGGACTAGCACCGCACGAGCAGTACTTC. It yields the protein CATGLAPHEQYF.

V gene TRBV18 combines with J gene TRBJ2-2, with 7 bases matching TRBD1. CDR3 size: 18 residues. Per germline, CDR1 KGHSH and CDR2 LQKENI. The junction had 16 bases not matched to a gene; V was cut back by 4 bases and J by 5 bases. In DNA form, the CDR3 reads TGTGCCAGCTCACGACGTCCACGACAGGGCGGAGAGACCGGGGAGCTGTTTTTT. This codes for CASSRRPRQGGETGELFF.

The rearrangement joins TRBV18 to TRBJ2-7; 8 positions match TRBD1. Germline trimming cut 3 bases from V and 2 bases from J; bases unmatched to any gene: 6. Germline assignment: CDR1 KGHSH and CDR2 LQKENI. The CDR3 length is 15 residues. CDR3 in DNA: TGTGCCAGCTCACCTGGGACAGGAGCTACCTACGAGCAGTACTTC. Protein sequence: CASSPGTGATYEQYF.

The J gene is TRBJ2-7, the V gene TRBV28; TRBD1 matches 12 bases. V shed 7 bases, J shed 4 bases, and the junction held 14 bases outside the gene matches. Germline CDR1 reads MDHEN; CDR2 reads SYDVKM. The CDR3 sequence is 17 residues long. The CDR3 nucleotides are TGTGCCAGCACCACCGTGGGGGGGGACAGGGGGCGATACGAGCAGTACTTC. Protein product: CASTTVGGDRGRYEQYF.

The rearrangement joins TRBV2 to TRBJ1-5; perhaps TRBD1 as D (5 bases). The ends were cut back, 8 bases at V and 3 bases at J, with 14 bases in the middle. Germline assignment: CDR1 SNHLY and CDR2 FYNNEI. The CDR3 has 14 residues. The CDR3 here is CASAGIDPNQPQHF. The CDR3 DNA reads as TGTGCCAGCGCAGGGATTGACCCCAATCAGCCCCAGCATTTT.

The chain carries TRBV19 and TRBJ2-2; 12 nucleotides match TRBD2. The CDR3 length is 18 residues. With V trimmed by 7 bases and J by 4 bases, 13 bases remained unmatched. The V gene's germline CDR1 is LNHDA and CDR2 SQIVND (reference sequence). CDR3 sequence reads: CASKAPQTSGSGTGELFF. CDR3 bases: TGTGCCAGTAAGGCCCCCCAGACTAGCGGGAGTGGCACCGGGGAGCTGTTTTTT.

The chain carries TRBV19 and TRBJ2-1; TRBD2 matches 8 bases. CDR1 and CDR2 from the germline V gene are LNHDA and SQIVND (reference sequence). Trimming removed 3 bases from V and 4 bases from J; junction bases left unmatched: 8. The CDR3 is 16 residues long. DNA of the CDR3: TGTGCCAGTAGTATCCTTAAGCGGGGGCTATACAATGAGCAGTTCTTC. Its translation: CASSILKRGLYNEQFF.

The chain carries TRBV5-1 and TRBJ1-3; D call uncertain. Germline CDR1 SGHRS, CDR2 YFSETQ. Trimming pared 1 base from V and 3 bases from J, leaving 5 bases between. This CDR3 comprises 13 residues. The CDR3 reads CASSLQVGNTIYF. DNA of the CDR3: TGCGCCAGCAGCTTGCAGGTTGGAAACACCATATATTTT. The full variable domain, with the rest looked up from reference TRBV5-1 and TRBJ1-3, is KAGVTQTPRYLIKTRGQQVTLSCSPISGHRSVSWYQQTPGQGLQFLFEYFSETQRNKGNFPGRFSGRQFSNSRSEMNVSTLELGDSALYLCASSLQVGNTIYFGEGSWLTVV.

The rearrangement uses TRBV4-2 and TRBJ2-2, with D tentatively TRBD1 (5 bases). V lost 0 bases, J lost 9 bases, and 8 bases lay in between. Germline CDR1 and CDR2: LGHNA and YNFKEQ. The CDR3 spans 13 residues. The CDR3, as DNA: TGTGCCAGCAGCCAAGACTGGGGCCGGGAGCTGTTTTTT. It specifies CASSQDWGRELFF.

The chain couples TRBV7-6 to TRBJ2-1, with 9 bases that match TRBD2. CDR1 is SGHVS and CDR2 is FNYEAQ in the germline V gene. The J segment lost 4 bases and the V segment lost 2 bases, leaving 6 bases of the junction unmatched. CDR3 size: 16 residues. The CDR3 DNA follows: TGTGCCAGCAGCTTATTCGCGGGGGGGCCTTACAATGAGCAGTTCTTC. It yields the protein CASSLFAGGPYNEQFF. Supplemented by reference TRBV7-6 and TRBJ2-1, the full variable domain reads GAGVSQSPRYKVTKRGQDVALRCDPISGHVSLYWYRQALGQGPEFLTYFNYEAQQDKSGLPNDRFSAERPEGSISTLTIQRTEQRDSAMYRCASSLFAGGPYNEQFFGPGTRLTVL.

The gene calls are TRBV5-6 and TRBJ2-3; D is unclear. V gave up 0 bases and J gave up 1 base, with 6 bases separating them. The CDR3 is 14 residues long. Germline CDR1 and CDR2: SGHDT and YYEEEE. The CDR3 spells CASSLEPRTDTQYF. CDR3 in DNA: TGTGCCAGCAGCTTGGAGCCCCGCACAGATACGCAGTATTTT.

The chain couples TRBV7-9 to TRBJ1-3; no clear D gene. The CDR3 has 14 amino acids. V gave up 5 bases and J gave up 1 base, with 9 bases separating them. Germline V gene data show CDR1 as SEHNR and CDR2 as FQNEAQ (reference sequence). This CDR3 reads CASSLRGSGNTIYF. Written as DNA, the CDR3 is TGTGCCAGCAGCCTGCGGGGATCTGGAAACACCATATATTTT.

The chain couples TRBV11-2 to TRBJ2-7; D might be TRBD1 (5 bases). Trimming shortened V by 1 base and J by 0 bases, and 7 bases separated the two germline ends. The germline CDR1 and CDR2 sequences are SGHAT and FQNNGV. The CDR3 totals 14 residues. CDR3 nucleotide sequence: TGTGCCAGCAGCTTAGGGACATCCTCCTACGAGCAGTACTTC. Encoded protein: CASSLGTSSYEQYF.

The rearrangement uses TRBV6-6 and TRBJ1-1, with a tentative D call TRBD1 (5 bases). CDR3 length equals 16 residues. Germline CDR1 is MNHNY and CDR2 is SVGAGI (reference sequence). V was shortened by 5 bases and J by 3 bases, with 19 bases between the two germline ends. The CDR3 spells CASSRTTVGWDTEAFF. The CDR3 DNA reads TGTGCCAGCAGTCGGACAACGGTGGGATGGGACACTGAAGCTTTCTTT.

This rearrangement joins TRBV5-1 to TRBJ2-2; 8 nucleotides agree with TRBD2. The V segment lost 0 bases and the J segment 0 bases; nucleotides outside the gene matches: 4. Germline CDR1 SGHRS, CDR2 YFSETQ. The length of the CDR3 is 17 residues. The CDR3 DNA follows: TGCGCCAGCAGCTTGGACCGGACTAGCTCGAACACCGGGGAGCTGTTTTTT. Translating it yields CASSLDRTSSNTGELFF.

The J gene is TRBJ1-2, the V gene TRBV7-8; D uncertain. CDR3 size: 14 residues. Germline V gives CDR1 SGHVS, CDR2 FQNEAQ. The ends were cut back, 0 bases at V and 1 base at J, with 6 bases in the middle. CDR3: CASSLAGNNYGYTF. CDR3 bases: TGTGCCAGCAGCTTAGCTGGCAATAACTATGGCTACACCTTC.

This chain connects TRBV7-8 to TRBJ1-2; tentative D call: TRBD1 (5 bases). The V and J ends lost 4 bases and 5 bases respectively, with 17 bases between them. There are 15 residues in the CDR3. CDR1 is SGHVS and CDR2 is FQNEAQ in the germline V gene. The CDR3 DNA reads as TGTGCCAGCAGCTCCTCCGCCCAGGGCGCTTATGGCTACACCTTC. Residues: CASSSSAQGAYGYTF.

CDR3 sequence: CASSLVLGPTTDTQYF. The CDR3, as DNA: TGCGCCAGCAGCTTGGTACTAGGGCCCACCACAGATACGCAGTATTTT. The rearrangement joins TRBV5-1 to TRBJ2-3, with a possible D match to TRBD2 (5 bases). V lost 0 bases and J 2 bases, leaving 13 bases between the germline ends. The germline V gene encodes CDR1 SGHRS and CDR2 YFSETQ. The CDR3 has 16 amino acids.

The V call is TRBV4-2, the J call TRBJ2-1; possible D gene TRBD2, 7 bases. The V end lost 5 bases, the J end lost 2 bases, and 16 bases lay between the germline ends. The CDR3 totals 16 residues. Germline CDR1 LGHNA, CDR2 YNFKEQ. The CDR3 DNA follows: TGTGCCAGCAGCTTGACCCGGGGGGCCGCCTACAATGAGCAGTTCTTC. It is translated as CASSLTRGAAYNEQFF.

This clone appeared a single time. V is TRBV13 and J is TRBJ1-6, with a possible D match to TRBD1 (6 bases). V was cut by 5 bases and J by 5 bases, with 16 bases left in between. This CDR3 is 16 amino acids long. In germline, CDR1 is PRHDT, CDR2 FYEKMQ (reference sequence). Here the CDR3 reads CASSLPLGGNNSPLHF. The DNA of the CDR3 is TGTGCCAGCAGCCTCCCCCTTGGGGGCAATAATTCACCCCTCCACTTT.

The rearrangement joins TRBV29-1 to TRBJ2-5, with 7 bases identical to TRBD1. With V trimmed by 3 bases and J by 5 bases, 6 bases remained unmatched. Germline V CDR1 and CDR2: SQVTM, ANQGSEA. The CDR3 length is 13 residues. The CDR3 bases are TGCAGCGTTGACGAGGGGGCTGGGGAGACCCAGTACTTC. Encoded protein: CSVDEGAGETQYF.

This clone turned up a few times. The V call is TRBV6-1, the J call TRBJ1-5; TRBD1 agrees at 7 bases. Germline CDR1 reads MNHNS; CDR2 reads SASEGT. Unmatched junction bases numbered 5, after V lost 2 bases and J lost 4 bases. The CDR3 is 15 amino acids. The CDR3 nucleotides read TGTGCCAGCAGTGAAAGGGACAGCTTAAATCAGCCCCAGCATTTT. Translating gives CASSERDSLNQPQHF.

This clone was counted ten times or more. The genes are TRBV30 and TRBJ2-7; the D gene is possibly TRBD1 (6 bases). Trimming left V 0 bases short and J 3 bases short, with 21 bases between. CDR1 is GTSNPN, CDR2 SVGIG, per germline (reference sequence). This CDR3 is 17 amino acids long. The CDR3 DNA reads as TGTGCCTGGAGTGTATCGGGTGTGTCAGGGGTTCTCTACGAGCAGTACTTC. Amino acids: CAWSVSGVSGVLYEQYF.

The gene calls are TRBV29-1 and TRBJ2-1; 9 bases fit TRBD1. Trimming took 3 bases from V and 8 from J; bases not matched to a gene: 5. Germline V gene sequence: CDR1 SQVTM, CDR2 ANQGSEA. The CDR3 contains 13 residues. The CDR3 sequence: CSVDLGQGYEQFF. The CDR3 DNA is TGCAGCGTTGATTTAGGACAGGGGTATGAGCAGTTCTTC.

The chain links TRBV11-2 to TRBJ1-6, with TRBD1 as a possible D gene (5 bases). The CDR3 is 13 amino acids. The ends were cut back, 3 bases at V and 9 bases at J, with 9 bases in the middle. Germline CDR1 is SGHAT and CDR2 is FQNNGV. The CDR3 nucleotides are TGTGCCAGCAGCTTTCAGGGTGGTTCACCCCTCCACTTT. Protein: CASSFQGGSPLHF.

This sequence joins TRBV27 and TRBJ2-3; 12 bases map to TRBD2. After removal of 6 bases from V and 6 bases from J, the junction contained 19 bases not matched to a gene. Germline V gene lookup returns CDR1 MNHEY and CDR2 SMNVEV (reference sequence). The CDR3 is 19 residues long. The CDR3 sequence is CASSPLGRLAGAFMDTQYF. In DNA form, the CDR3 reads TGTGCCAGCAGCCCCTTGGGCCGACTAGCGGGAGCGTTTATGGATACGCAGTATTTT.

The rearrangement links TRBV6-1 to TRBJ2-7, with 9 bases fitting TRBD1. The CDR3 runs to 14 residues. V lost 6 bases, J lost 0 bases, and 3 bases stayed unmatched. In germline, CDR1 is MNHNS, CDR2 SASEGT. DNA for the CDR3: TGTGCCAGCAGGGGACAGGGTATCTCCTACGAGCAGTACTTC. Amino acid sequence: CASRGQGISYEQYF.

This clone was observed once. This sequence joins TRBV5-1 and TRBJ2-3; TRBD1 might be the D (5 bases). Germline V lookup: CDR1 SGHRS, CDR2 YFSETQ. This CDR3 contains 15 residues. Trimming pared 0 bases from V and 1 base from J, leaving 9 bases between. The CDR3 DNA is TGCGCCAGCAGCTTGGCCGTGACAGGCACAGATACGCAGTATTTT. It translates to CASSLAVTGTDTQYF.

For the CDR3, the DNA is TGTGCCAGCGGGACTAGCGGGAGGAGCTACGAGCAGTACTTC. Its translation: CASGTSGRSYEQYF. The rearrangement uses TRBV28 and TRBJ2-7, with 15 bases aligning to TRBD2. Germline loops: CDR1 MDHEN, CDR2 SYDVKM. V lost 8 bases to trimming and J lost 3 bases; unmatched junction nucleotides: 2. The CDR3 has 14 amino acids.